This is a list of T cell receptor beta chains from one sample in a study of response to subunit inactivated influenza vaccine. TCRdb used MiXCR to reprocess the RT-PCR reads, holding one entry per CDR3 protein. The table has 490,000 or so distinct CDR3 sequences, 7.5% to 8.5% seen once. The sample was PBMCs from blood, taken 23 months after vaccination. These TCRs come from a man in his fifties or sixties who received an inactivated influenza vaccine. CDR3s include the opening cysteine and the closing phenylalanine or tryptophan. The D gene is left open where the match is weak. A row's size may be missing; if present it is once, few, many or a size class.

j_call | clone_size | v_call | d_call | cdr3_aa | cdr3_nt
TRBJ2-3 | - | TRBV10-2 | TRBD2 | CASKLAGPGTDTQYF | TGCGCCAGCAAACTAGCGGGGCCCGGCACAGATACGCAGTATTTT
TRBJ2-7 | - | TRBV12-3/TRBV12-4 | TRBD2 | CASSRSGGEAYEQYF | TGTGCCAGCAGCCGTAGCGGGGGGGAAGCCTACGAGCAGTACTTC
TRBJ2-7 | many | TRBV7-2 | TRBD2 | CASSLDGTSGITQYF | TGTGCCAGCAGCTTAGATGGGACTAGCGGGATTACGCAGTACTTC
TRBJ2-1 | few | TRBV9 | - | CASSVGPRDLQYGEQFF | TGTGCCAGCAGCGTAGGACCCCGGGATTTGCAGTACGGTGAGCAGTTCTTC
TRBJ1-4 | many | TRBV15 | - | CATSRDLREKLFF | TGTGCCACCAGCAGAGATCTGCGGGAAAAACTGTTTTTT
TRBJ2-2 | many | TRBV29-1 | TRBD1 | CSVTGTNTGELFF | TGCAGCGTGACAGGGACGAACACCGGGGAGCTGTTTTTT
TRBJ1-2 | few | TRBV10-3 | TRBD1 | CAITGQGSYGYTF | TGTGCCATCACGGGACAGGGCAGCTATGGCTACACCTTC
TRBJ1-6 | few | TRBV2 | TRBD1 | CASSENPGTGSSPLHF | TGTGCCAGCAGTGAAAATCCCGGGACAGGGTCTTCACCCCTCCACTTT
TRBJ2-3 | many | TRBV7-2 | TRBD2 | CASSLLAGGPSTDTQYF | TGTGCCAGCAGCTTACTAGCGGGGGGGCCTAGCACAGATACGCAGTATTTT
TRBJ2-1 | many | TRBV2 | - | CASMGTGQNYNEQFF | TGTGCCAGCATGGGGACCGGACAGAACTACAATGAGCAGTTCTTC
TRBJ1-1 | few | TRBV27 | TRBD1 | CASSLYGTGSTEAFF | TGTGCCAGCAGTTTATATGGGACAGGGAGTACTGAAGCTTTCTTT
TRBJ2-1 | many | TRBV15 | - | CATSTGQYSYNEQFF | TGTGCCACCAGCACTGGACAGTACTCCTACAATGAGCAGTTCTTC
TRBJ2-3 | many | TRBV7-2 | - | CASSLGLGDTQYF | TGTGCCAGCAGCTTAGGGCTGGGAGATACGCAGTATTTT
TRBJ1-1 | - | TRBV12-3/TRBV12-4 | - | CASSPGSATFF | TGTGCCAGCAGTCCTGGTTCAGCGACCTTCTTT
TRBJ2-5 | few | TRBV20-1 | TRBD1 | CSASYNRGFKTQYF | TGCAGTGCTAGTTATAACAGGGGATTTAAGACCCAGTACTTC
TRBJ2-3 | - | TRBV4-1 | - | CASSQDGRLDADTQYF | TGCGCCAGCAGCCAAGACGGGCGACTAGATGCAGATACGCAGTATTTT
TRBJ2-7 | few | TRBV7-9 | - | CASSPDRSGPYEQYF | TGTGCCAGCAGCCCGGACAGATCCGGCCCCTACGAGCAGTACTTC
TRBJ2-2 | many | TRBV5-1 | - | CASSLERTGELFF | TGCGCCAGCAGCTTGGAAAGGACCGGGGAGCTGTTTTTT
TRBJ1-6 | many | TRBV4-3 | - | CASSQVIRNSPLHF | TGCGCCAGCAGCCAAGTTATCAGGAATTCACCCCTCCACTTT
TRBJ1-6 | many | TRBV3-1 | TRBD1 | CASSRGTVNSPLHF | TGTGCCAGCAGCCGAGGGACAGTCAATTCACCCCTCCACTTT
TRBJ2-3 | many | TRBV14 | - | CASSKVGGPGPQYF | TGTGCCAGCAGCAAAGTCGGGGGCCCCGGACCGCAGTATTTT
TRBJ2-7 | many | TRBV25-1 | TRBD1 | CASNLGQGAEQYF | TGTGCCAGCAACCTCGGACAGGGTGCAGAGCAGTACTTC
TRBJ2-2 | - | TRBV7-2 | TRBD1 | CASSSRDRGRPGELFF | TGTGCCAGCAGCTCCCGGGACAGGGGGCGCCCCGGGGAGCTGTTTTTT
TRBJ1-2 | - | TRBV20-1 | - | CSARSGGYTF | TGCAGTGCTAGGTCCGGTGGCTACACCTTC
TRBJ2-5 | many | TRBV25-1 | - | CASGQQGPQETQYF | TGTGCCAGCGGCCAACAGGGCCCCCAAGAGACCCAGTACTTC
TRBJ1-1 | few | TRBV5-1 | TRBD1 | CASRDTLAGGGEAFF | TGCGCCAGCAGGGATACTCTCGCAGGGGGCGGTGAAGCTTTCTTT
TRBJ2-2 | many | TRBV20-1 | - | CSARPGTAANTGELFF | TGCAGTGCTAGACCCGGGACGGCTGCGAACACCGGGGAGCTGTTTTTT
TRBJ2-5 | few | TRBV20-1 | TRBD2 | CSASGTSGDQETQYF | TGCAGTGCTAGTGGGACTAGCGGGGACCAAGAGACCCAGTACTTC
TRBJ2-7 | - | TRBV6-6 | - | CASSQDGMGEQYF | TGTGCCAGCAGCCAGGACGGGATGGGCGAGCAGTACTTC
TRBJ1-5 | - | TRBV20-1 | TRBD1 | CSARQGGQPQHF | TGCAGTGCTCGACAGGGCGGTCAGCCCCAGCATTTT
TRBJ2-3 | - | TRBV7-2 | TRBD2 | CASSSPSGGTYTQYF | TGTGCCAGCAGCTCTCCTAGCGGGGGCACGTATACGCAGTATTTT
TRBJ2-5 | many | TRBV5-1 | - | CASSLGQVVETQYF | TGCGCCAGCAGCTTGGGACAGGTGGTAGAGACCCAGTACTTC
TRBJ1-6 | - | TRBV6-1 | - | CASGVQYNSPLHF | TGTGCCAGCGGGGTACAGTATAATTCACCCCTCCACTTT
TRBJ1-4 | few | TRBV5-5 | - | CASSFAGTLFF | TGTGCCAGCAGCTTCGCGGGAACACTGTTTTTT
TRBJ2-1 | - | TRBV24-1 | TRBD2 | CATSDERGAPNEQFF | TGTGCCACCAGTGATGAGCGGGGGGCCCCCAATGAGCAGTTCTTC
TRBJ2-7 | many | TRBV24-1 | - | CATSDPSYEQYF | TGTGCCACCAGTGATCCCTCTTACGAGCAGTACTTC
TRBJ2-4 | - | TRBV7-2 | - | CASSLGGSRAGKNIQYF | TGTGCCAGCAGCTTAGGGGGCAGCCGAGCGGGCAAAAACATTCAGTACTTC
TRBJ2-7 | few | TRBV28 | TRBD1 | CASSSLTGEEYF | TGTGCCAGCAGTTCCCTGACAGGGGAAGAGTACTTC
TRBJ2-3 | - | TRBV7-3 | TRBD2 | CASSHGLKREGPDTQYF | TGTGCCAGCAGCCATGGCCTGAAGCGGGAGGGCCCGGATACGCAGTATTTT